Below, 19 T cell receptor beta chains from the same sample are listed, as sequenced in a study of siplizumab effects on memory and regulatory T cells. TCRdb's copy holds only in-frame clones and misses some; the assay was immunoSEQ multiplex PCR. The repertoire has some 100,000 clones, 93% of them found once; the top ten carry over 5.5%. Sequences were obtained from CD8+ T cells sorted from blood. The origin of the receptors is a human donor in good health.

The CDR3 DNA reads TGTGCCAGCAGCTTAGTTCCCAGGGGGGGGACTGAAGCTTTCTTT. This translates into CASSLVPRGGTEAFF. The chain has TRBV11-2 and TRBJ1-1, with TRBD1 matching over 7 bases. The length of the CDR3 is 15 residues. Trimming at V came to 1 base and at J to 5 bases, leaving 7 bases not matched to a gene. Germline V lookup: CDR1 SGHAT, CDR2 FQNNGV.

The chain recombines TRBV15 with TRBJ1-5; 8 bases are a match to TRBD1. The CDR3 is made up of 15 amino acids. The trim removed 2 bases at V and 1 base at J, leaving 1 base unmatched. Germline assignment: CDR1 LNHNV and CDR2 YYDKDF (reference sequence). The CDR3 region is CATSRYRGSNQPQHF. For the CDR3, the DNA is TGTGCCACCAGCAGATACAGGGGGAGCAATCAGCCCCAGCATTTT.

The chain has TRBV4-1 and TRBJ1-2; TRBD1 agrees at 8 bases. The germline gives CDR1 MGHRA, CDR2 YSYEKL. The CDR3 totals 15 residues. Trimming took 0 bases from V and 4 from J; bases not matched to a gene: 4. The CDR3 sequence: CASSQEDRAAYGYTF. The DNA of the CDR3 is TGCGCCAGCAGCCAAGAGGACAGGGCAGCCTATGGCTACACCTTC.

This chain links TRBV6-5 with TRBJ2-7; D is possibly TRBD1 (6 bases). The ends were cut back, 0 bases at V and 7 bases at J, with 16 bases in the middle. CDR3 length: 15 residues. Germline assignment: CDR1 MNHEY and CDR2 SVGAGI. The CDR3: CASSYSIGGGREQYF. The CDR3, as DNA: TGTGCCAGCAGTTACTCGATAGGGGGTGGTCGGGAGCAGTACTTC.

The V gene is TRBV7-9, the J gene TRBJ2-5; 10 bases align to TRBD2. The germline V gene has CDR1 SEHNR and CDR2 FQNEAQ (reference sequence). The V and J ends lost 5 bases and 5 bases, in that order; junction bases with no gene match: 14. The CDR3 consists of 17 residues. CDR3 in DNA: TGTGCCAGCAGCCTAATACCGCTAGCGGGAGCCCTCGAGACCCAGTACTTC. Protein product: CASSLIPLAGALETQYF.

CDR3 loop: CASSGPSDEQYF. CDR3 nucleotides: TGTGCCAGCAGCGGACCAAGTGACGAGCAGTACTTC. The chain joins TRBV5-6 to TRBJ2-7; D is ambiguous. The CDR3 consists of 12 residues. Germline lookup yields CDR1 SGHDT and CDR2 YYEEEE. V was cut by 4 bases and J by 5 bases, with 10 bases left in between.

The chain combines TRBV7-6 with TRBJ2-3; D gene ambiguous. V was clipped by 1 base and J by 0 bases, with 8 bases between them. The CDR3 is 15 residues long. Germline CDR1 is SGHVS and CDR2 is FNYEAQ. This chain's CDR3 is CASSLVTESTDTQYF. CDR3 DNA: TGTGCCAGCAGCTTAGTCACGGAAAGCACAGATACGCAGTATTTT.

The V gene is TRBV27, the J gene TRBJ2-5; D gene uncertain. V shed 2 bases and J shed 5 bases, with 9 bases lying between them. CDR1 MNHEY and CDR2 SMNVEV come from the germline V gene (reference sequence). This CDR3 has 13 amino acids. The CDR3 protein is CASSLNFLETQYF. The CDR3 DNA is TGTGCCAGCAGTTTAAATTTTTTGGAGACCCAGTACTTC.

This chain's CDR3 is CAWSVRQEKETQYF. Written as DNA, the CDR3 is TGTGCCTGGAGTGTACGACAGGAGAAAGAGACCCAGTACTTC. The chain has TRBV30 and TRBJ2-5, with TRBD1 as a possible D gene (6 bases). The germline gives CDR1 GTSNPN, CDR2 SVGIG (reference sequence). The CDR3 consists of 14 residues. Between the trimmed V and J ends, which lost 0 bases and 3 bases, there was a span of 11 bases.

The CDR3 DNA follows: TGTGCCAGCAGTTTGAACAGCGAGTCCTACAATGAGCAGTTCTTC. Encoded protein: CASSLNSESYNEQFF. This chain connects TRBV27 to TRBJ2-1; no clear D. CDR1 and CDR2 from the germline V gene are MNHEY and SMNVEV (reference sequence). The CDR3 is 15 amino acids. Trimming removed 3 bases from V and 1 base from J, with 10 bases in between.

The chain has TRBV7-2 and TRBJ1-2, with D hard to call. V was pared by 5 bases and J by 0 bases, with 10 bases between. This CDR3 has 14 amino acids. CDR1 is SGHTA, CDR2 FQGNSA, per germline. CDR3 sequence reads: CASSRDTTNYGYTF. CDR3 nucleotide sequence: TGTGCCAGCAGCCGCGATACAACTAACTATGGCTACACCTTC.

The gene calls are TRBV25-1 and TRBJ2-1; the match to TRBD2 covers 12 bases. The CDR3 totals 15 residues. The V and J ends lost 7 bases and 5 bases, in that order; junction bases with no gene match: 6. Germline V lookup: CDR1 MGHDK, CDR2 SYGVNS. The CDR3, as DNA: TGTGCCAGCAACGGACTAGCGGGATTAGACAATGAGCAGTTCTTC. Translated, it gives CASNGLAGLDNEQFF. The complete variable domain, with remaining parts taken from reference TRBV25-1 and TRBJ2-1, reads EADIYQTPRYLVIGTGKKITLECSQTMGHDKMYWYQQDPGMELHLIHYSYGVNSTEKGDLSSESTVSRIRTEHFPLTLESARPSHTSQYLCASNGLAGLDNEQFFGPGTRLTVL.

The CDR3 DNA is TGTGCCAGCAGCGTGGGGACAGGGAACTACGAGCAGTACTTC. It codes for CASSVGTGNYEQYF. The V call is TRBV5-6, the J call TRBJ2-7; 9 nucleotides match TRBD1. V gave up 4 bases and J gave up 3 bases; unmatched junction bases: 5. Per germline, CDR1 SGHDT and CDR2 YYEEEE. The CDR3 spans 14 residues.

The V gene is TRBV7-9, the J gene TRBJ2-7; D unresolved. Germline loops: CDR1 SEHNR, CDR2 FQNEAQ (reference sequence). The CDR3 consists of 14 residues. Trimming left V 6 bases short and J 2 bases short, with 14 bases between. The CDR3 here is CASSRSEKTYEQYF. The DNA for the CDR3 is TGTGCCAGCAGTCGGTCGGAAAAGACCTACGAGCAGTACTTC. Based on the CDR3 plus reference TRBV7-9 and TRBJ2-7, the full variable domain is DTGVSQNPRHKITKRGQNVTFRCDPISEHNRLYWYRQTLGQGPEFLTYFQNEAQLEKSRLLSDRFSAERPKGSFSTLEIQRTEQGDSAMYLCASSRSEKTYEQYFGPGTRLTVT.

The genes are TRBV30 and TRBJ2-3, with unresolved D. CDR1 is GTSNPN, CDR2 SVGIG, per germline (reference sequence). The CDR3 has 15 residues. The V and J ends lost 0 bases and 2 bases respectively, with 12 bases between them. The CDR3 region is CAWSVGTKITDTQYF. CDR3 in DNA: TGTGCCTGGAGTGTCGGTACAAAGATCACAGATACGCAGTATTTT.

This chain links TRBV11-2 with TRBJ2-1, with TRBD1 matching over 9 bases. From germline, CDR1 is SGHAT and CDR2 FQNNGV. This CDR3 region has 14 residues. Germline trimming cut 7 bases from V and 5 bases from J; bases unmatched to any gene: 6. The CDR3 sequence: CASNTGTGHNEQFF. CDR3 nucleotide sequence: TGTGCCAGCAACACCGGGACAGGGCACAATGAGCAGTTCTTC.

The CDR3 here is CASSSGRETQYF. Written as DNA, the CDR3 is TGTGCCAGCAGCTCCGGGAGAGAGACCCAGTACTTC. The chain employs TRBV5-4 and TRBJ2-5, with D perhaps matching TRBD2 (6 bases). The CDR3 consists of 12 residues. V was clipped by 3 bases and J by 4 bases, with 7 bases between them. Germline V gives CDR1 SGHNT, CDR2 YYREEE (reference sequence).

V gene TRBV18 combines with J gene TRBJ2-5; 7 nucleotides line up with TRBD1. Germline loops: CDR1 KGHSH, CDR2 LQKENI. The length of the CDR3 is 15 residues. V lost 4 bases, J lost 2 bases, and 7 bases stayed unmatched. CDR3 nucleotides: TGTGCCAGCTCACTCAGGGGGTCAGTTCAAGAGACCCAGTACTTC. Translated: CASSLRGSVQETQYF.

The gene calls are TRBV19 and TRBJ2-7, with a weak D call TRBD2 (5 bases). CDR3 length: 14 residues. V shed 7 bases and J shed 0 bases, with 13 bases lying between them. From germline, CDR1 is LNHDA and CDR2 SQIVND (reference sequence). The CDR3 nucleotides are TGTGCCAGTAACGTGAAAGGGAGCTCCTACGAGCAGTACTTC. Translated, it gives CASNVKGSSYEQYF. Combining the CDR3 with reference TRBV19 and TRBJ2-7 gives the whole variable domain DGGITQSPKYLFRKEGQNVTLSCEQNLNHDAMYWYRQDPGQGLRLIYYSQIVNDFQKGDIAEGYSVSREKKESFPLTVTSAQKNPTAFYLCASNVKGSSYEQYFGPGTRLTVT.